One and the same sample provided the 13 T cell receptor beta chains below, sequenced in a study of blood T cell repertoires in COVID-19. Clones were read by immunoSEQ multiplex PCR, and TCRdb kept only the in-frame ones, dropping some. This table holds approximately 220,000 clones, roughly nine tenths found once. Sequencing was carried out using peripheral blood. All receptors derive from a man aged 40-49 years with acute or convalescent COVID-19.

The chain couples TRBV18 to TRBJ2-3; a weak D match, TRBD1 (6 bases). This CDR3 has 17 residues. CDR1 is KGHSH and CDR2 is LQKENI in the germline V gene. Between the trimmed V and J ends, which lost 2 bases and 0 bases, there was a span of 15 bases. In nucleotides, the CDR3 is TGTGCCAGCTCACCATCATCCCTCCAGGGGAGCACAGATACGCAGTATTTT. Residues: CASSPSSLQGSTDTQYF.

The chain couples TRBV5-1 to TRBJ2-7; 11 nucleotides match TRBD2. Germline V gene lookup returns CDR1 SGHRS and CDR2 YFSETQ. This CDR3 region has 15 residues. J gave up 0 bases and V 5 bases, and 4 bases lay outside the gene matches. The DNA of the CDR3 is TGCGCCAGCAGGAGGACTAGCGGGTCCTCCTACGAGCAGTACTTC. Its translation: CASRRTSGSSYEQYF.

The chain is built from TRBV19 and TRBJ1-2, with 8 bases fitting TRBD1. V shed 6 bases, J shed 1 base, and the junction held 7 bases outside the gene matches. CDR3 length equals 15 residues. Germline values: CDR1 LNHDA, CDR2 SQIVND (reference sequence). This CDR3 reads CASSDNRGNNYGYTF. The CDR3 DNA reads TGTGCCAGTAGCGATAACAGGGGGAATAACTATGGCTACACCTTC.

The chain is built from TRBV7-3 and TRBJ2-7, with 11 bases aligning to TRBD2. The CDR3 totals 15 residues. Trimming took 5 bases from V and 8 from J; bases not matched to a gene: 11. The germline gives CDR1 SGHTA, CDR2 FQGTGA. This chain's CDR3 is CASSPLAGAGYKQYF. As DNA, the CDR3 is TGTGCCAGCAGCCCACTAGCGGGAGCTGGATACAAGCAGTACTTC.

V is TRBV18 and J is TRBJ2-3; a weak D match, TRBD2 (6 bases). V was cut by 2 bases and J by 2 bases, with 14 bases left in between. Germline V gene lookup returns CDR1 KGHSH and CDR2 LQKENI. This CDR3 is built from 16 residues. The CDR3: CASSPSPGDFTDTQYF. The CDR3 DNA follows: TGTGCCAGCTCACCATCCCCGGGGGACTTCACAGATACGCAGTATTTT.

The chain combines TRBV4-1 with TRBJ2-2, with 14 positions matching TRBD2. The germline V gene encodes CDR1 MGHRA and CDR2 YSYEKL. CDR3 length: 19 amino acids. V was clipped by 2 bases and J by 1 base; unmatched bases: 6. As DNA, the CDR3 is TGCGCCAGCAGCCAATTTTTCGGGACTAGCGGGGGGAACACCGGGGAGCTGTTTTTT. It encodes CASSQFFGTSGGNTGELFF.

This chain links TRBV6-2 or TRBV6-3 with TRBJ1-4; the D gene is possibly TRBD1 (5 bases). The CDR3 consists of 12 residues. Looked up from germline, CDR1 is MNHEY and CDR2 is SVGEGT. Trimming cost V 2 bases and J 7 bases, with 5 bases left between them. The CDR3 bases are TGTGCCAGCAGTTACCAGGGTGAAAAACTGTTTTTT. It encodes CASSYQGEKLFF.

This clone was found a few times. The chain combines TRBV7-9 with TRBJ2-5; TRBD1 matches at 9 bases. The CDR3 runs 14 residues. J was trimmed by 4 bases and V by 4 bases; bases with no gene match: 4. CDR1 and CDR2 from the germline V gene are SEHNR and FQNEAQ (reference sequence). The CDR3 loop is CASSSGQGGETQYF. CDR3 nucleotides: TGTGCCAGCAGCTCGGGACAGGGAGGAGAGACCCAGTACTTC.

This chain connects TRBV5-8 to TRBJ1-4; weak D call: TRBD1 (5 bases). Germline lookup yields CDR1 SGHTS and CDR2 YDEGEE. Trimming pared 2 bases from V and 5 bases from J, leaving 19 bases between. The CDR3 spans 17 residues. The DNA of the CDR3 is TGTGCCAGCAGCTTACCAAATCTGGGACTGAAGAATGAAAAACTGTTTTTT. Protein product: CASSLPNLGLKNEKLFF. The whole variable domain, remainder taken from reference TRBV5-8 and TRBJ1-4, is EAGVTQSPTHLIKTRGQQATLRCSPISGHTSVYWYQQALGLGLQFLLWYDEGEERNRGNFPPRFSGRQFPNYSSELNVNALELEDSALYLCASSLPNLGLKNEKLFFGSGTQLSVL.

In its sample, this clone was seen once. The CDR3 reads CASRRGDQPQHF. CDR3 bases: TGTGCCAGCAGACGGGGGGATCAGCCCCAGCATTTT. The V gene is TRBV2, the J gene TRBJ1-5, with a tentative D call TRBD1 (5 bases). V was cut by 6 bases and J by 5 bases, with 8 bases left in between. This CDR3 is built from 12 residues. The germline V gene has CDR1 SNHLY and CDR2 FYNNEI.

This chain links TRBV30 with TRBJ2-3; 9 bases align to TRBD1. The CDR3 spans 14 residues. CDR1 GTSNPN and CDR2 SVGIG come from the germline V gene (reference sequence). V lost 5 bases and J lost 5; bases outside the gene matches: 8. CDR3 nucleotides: TGTGCCTGGGCCACAGGGGGCGATGAAGATACGCAGTATTTT. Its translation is CAWATGGDEDTQYF.

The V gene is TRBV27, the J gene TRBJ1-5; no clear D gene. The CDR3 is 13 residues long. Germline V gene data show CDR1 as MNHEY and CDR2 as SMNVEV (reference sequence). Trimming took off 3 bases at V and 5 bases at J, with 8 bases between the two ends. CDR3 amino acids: CASSFREDQPQHF. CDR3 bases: TGTGCCAGCAGTTTCCGGGAAGATCAGCCCCAGCATTTT.

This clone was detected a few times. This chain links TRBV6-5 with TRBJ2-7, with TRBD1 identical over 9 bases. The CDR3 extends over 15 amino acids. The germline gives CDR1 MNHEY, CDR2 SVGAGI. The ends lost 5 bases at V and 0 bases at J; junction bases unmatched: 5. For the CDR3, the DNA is TGTGCCAGCAGTCTCCTGGGACAGGGCTCCTACGAGCAGTACTTC. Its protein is CASSLLGQGSYEQYF.